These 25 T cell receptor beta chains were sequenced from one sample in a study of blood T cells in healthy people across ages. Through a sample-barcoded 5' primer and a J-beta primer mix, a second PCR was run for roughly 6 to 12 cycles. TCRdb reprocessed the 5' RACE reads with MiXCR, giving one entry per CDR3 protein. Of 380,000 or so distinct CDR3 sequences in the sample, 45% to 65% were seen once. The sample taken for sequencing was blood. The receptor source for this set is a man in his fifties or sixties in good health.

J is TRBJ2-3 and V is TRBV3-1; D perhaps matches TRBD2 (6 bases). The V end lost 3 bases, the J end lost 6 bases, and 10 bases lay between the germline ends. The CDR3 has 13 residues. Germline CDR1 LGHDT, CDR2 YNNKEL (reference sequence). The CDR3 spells CASSHRGRDTQYF. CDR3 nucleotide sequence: TGTGCCAGCAGCCACCGAGGGAGGGATACGCAGTATTTT.

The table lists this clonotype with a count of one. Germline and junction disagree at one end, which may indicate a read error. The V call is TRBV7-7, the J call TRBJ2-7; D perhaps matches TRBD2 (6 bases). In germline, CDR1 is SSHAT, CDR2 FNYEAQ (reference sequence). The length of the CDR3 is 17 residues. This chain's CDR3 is CASSPRTRGTLGNKQYF. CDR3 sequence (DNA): TGTGCTAGCAGCCCCCGGACCCGCGGGACGCTGGGCAATAAGCAGTACTTC.

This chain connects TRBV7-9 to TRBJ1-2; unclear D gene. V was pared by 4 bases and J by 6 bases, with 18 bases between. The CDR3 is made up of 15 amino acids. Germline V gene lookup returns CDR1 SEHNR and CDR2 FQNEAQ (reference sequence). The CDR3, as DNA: TGTGCCAGCAGCTACTCTGACGCCGGGATTCATGGCTACACCTTC. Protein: CASSYSDAGIHGYTF. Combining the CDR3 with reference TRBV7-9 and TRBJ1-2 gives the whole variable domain DTGVSQNPRHKITKRGQNVTFRCDPISEHNRLYWYRQTLGQGPEFLTYFQNEAQLEKSRLLSDRFSAERPKGSFSTLEIQRTEQGDSAMYLCASSYSDAGIHGYTFGSGTRLTVV.

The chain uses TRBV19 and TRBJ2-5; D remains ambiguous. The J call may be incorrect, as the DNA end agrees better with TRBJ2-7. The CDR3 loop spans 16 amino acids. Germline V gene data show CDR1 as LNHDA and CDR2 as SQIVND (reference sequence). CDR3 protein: CASSMSGRQTNYEQYF. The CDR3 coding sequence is TGTGCCAGTAGTATGTCCGGGCGCCAAACCAACTACGAGCAGTACTTC.

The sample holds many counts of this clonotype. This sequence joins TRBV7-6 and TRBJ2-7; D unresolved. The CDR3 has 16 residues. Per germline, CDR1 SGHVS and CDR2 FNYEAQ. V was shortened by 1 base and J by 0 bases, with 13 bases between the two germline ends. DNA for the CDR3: TGTGCCAGCAGCTTAGGGGCCGGTTCGAGCTCCTACGAGCAGTACTTC. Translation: CASSLGAGSSSYEQYF.

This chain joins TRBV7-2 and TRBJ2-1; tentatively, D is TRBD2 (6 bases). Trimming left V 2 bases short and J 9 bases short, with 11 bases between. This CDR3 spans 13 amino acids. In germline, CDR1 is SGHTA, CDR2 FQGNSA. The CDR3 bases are TGTGCCAGCAGCTTAAGCCTAGCGCGTGAGCAGTTCTTC. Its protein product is CASSLSLAREQFF.

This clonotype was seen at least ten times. CDR3 sequence (DNA): TGTGCCAGCAGCTTAGGGGGACTAGCGGGAGCCGTAGCCAAAAACATTCAGTACTTC. Its translation is CASSLGGLAGAVAKNIQYF. The chain has TRBV7-2 and TRBJ2-4, with TRBD2 identical over 14 bases. Germline V gene data show CDR1 as SGHTA and CDR2 as FQGNSA. V lost 1 base, J lost 0 bases, and 5 bases stayed unmatched. There are 19 residues in the CDR3.

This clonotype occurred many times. The CDR3 protein is CASSAQGRSYEQYF. The CDR3 coding sequence is TGTGCCAGCAGCGCACAGGGGAGATCCTACGAGCAGTACTTC. The chain links TRBV7-8 to TRBJ2-7; TRBD1 agrees at 7 bases. V lost 5 bases, J lost 1 base, and 5 bases stayed unmatched. The germline V gene has CDR1 SGHVS and CDR2 FQNEAQ. The CDR3 sequence is 14 residues long.

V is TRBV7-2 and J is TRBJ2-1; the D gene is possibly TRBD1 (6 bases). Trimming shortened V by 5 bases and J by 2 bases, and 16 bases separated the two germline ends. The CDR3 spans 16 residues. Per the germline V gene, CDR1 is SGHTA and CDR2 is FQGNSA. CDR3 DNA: TGTGCCAGCAGCGATGCCGGGACAAACACCTACAATGAGCAGTTCTTC. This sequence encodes CASSDAGTNTYNEQFF.

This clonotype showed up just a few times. The CDR3 region is CSAVAVLSTDTQYF. For the CDR3, the DNA is TGCAGTGCCGTAGCGGTTCTTAGCACAGATACGCAGTATTTT. The chain carries TRBV20-1 and TRBJ2-3; a weak D match, TRBD2 (6 bases). Between the trimmed V and J ends, which lost 6 bases and 0 bases, there was a span of 13 bases. In germline, CDR1 is DFQATT, CDR2 SNEGSKA (reference sequence). The CDR3 contains 14 residues.

CDR3 protein: CASSQGQGRAITDTQYF. DNA for the CDR3: TGCGCCAGCAGCCAAGGTCAAGGTCGGGCCATCACAGATACGCAGTATTTT. The V and J genes are TRBV4-1 and TRBJ2-3; D is ambiguous. The V and J ends lost 1 base and 2 bases respectively, with 16 bases between them. This CDR3 comprises 17 residues. The germline V gene encodes CDR1 MGHRA and CDR2 YSYEKL.

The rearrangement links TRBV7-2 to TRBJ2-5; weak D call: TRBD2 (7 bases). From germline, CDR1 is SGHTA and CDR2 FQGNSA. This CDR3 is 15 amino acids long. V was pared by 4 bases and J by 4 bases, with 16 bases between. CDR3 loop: CASSSRSRGGETQYF. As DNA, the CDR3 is TGTGCCAGCAGCTCGCGGAGTAGGGGGGGAGAGACCCAGTACTTC.

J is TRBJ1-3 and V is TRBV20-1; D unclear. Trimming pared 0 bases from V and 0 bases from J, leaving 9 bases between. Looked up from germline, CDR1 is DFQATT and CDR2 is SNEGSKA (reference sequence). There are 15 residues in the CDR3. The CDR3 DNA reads TGCAGTGCTAGAGACCTGCCAGCCTCTGGAAACACCATATATTTT. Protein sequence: CSARDLPASGNTIYF.

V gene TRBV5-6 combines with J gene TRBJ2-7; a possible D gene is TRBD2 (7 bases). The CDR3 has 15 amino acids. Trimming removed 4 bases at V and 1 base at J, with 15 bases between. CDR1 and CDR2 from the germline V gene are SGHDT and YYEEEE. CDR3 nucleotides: TGTGCCAGCAGCCTGTACCGGGGGGCTTCCTACGAGCAGTACTTC. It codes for CASSLYRGASYEQYF.

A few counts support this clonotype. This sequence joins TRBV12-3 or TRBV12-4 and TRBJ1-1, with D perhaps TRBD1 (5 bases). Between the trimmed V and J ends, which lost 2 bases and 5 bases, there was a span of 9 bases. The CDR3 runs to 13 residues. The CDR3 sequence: CASSLWGYTEAFF. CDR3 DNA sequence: TGTGCCAGCAGTTTATGGGGGTATACTGAAGCTTTCTTT.

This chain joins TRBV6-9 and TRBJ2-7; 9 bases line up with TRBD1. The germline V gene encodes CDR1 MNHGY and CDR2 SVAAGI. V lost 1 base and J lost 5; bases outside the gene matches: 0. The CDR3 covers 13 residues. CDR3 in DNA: TGTGCCAGCAGTTATTGGGACAGGGACGAGCAGTACTTC. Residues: CASSYWDRDEQYF.

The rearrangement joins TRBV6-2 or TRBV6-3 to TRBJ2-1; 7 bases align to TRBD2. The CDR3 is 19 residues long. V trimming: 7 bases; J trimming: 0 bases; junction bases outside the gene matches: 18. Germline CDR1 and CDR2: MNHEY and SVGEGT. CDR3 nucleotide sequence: TGTGCCAGCACCAAAGTCCTTATCAGCGGGACTACCTCCTACAATGAGCAGTTCTTC. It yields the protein CASTKVLISGTTSYNEQFF.

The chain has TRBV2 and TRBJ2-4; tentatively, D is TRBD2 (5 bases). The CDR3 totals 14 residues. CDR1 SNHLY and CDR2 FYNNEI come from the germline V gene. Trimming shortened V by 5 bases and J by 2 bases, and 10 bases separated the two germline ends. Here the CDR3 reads CASSPLGTKNIQYF. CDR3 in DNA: TGTGCCAGCAGTCCGCTCGGGACCAAAAACATTCAGTACTTC.

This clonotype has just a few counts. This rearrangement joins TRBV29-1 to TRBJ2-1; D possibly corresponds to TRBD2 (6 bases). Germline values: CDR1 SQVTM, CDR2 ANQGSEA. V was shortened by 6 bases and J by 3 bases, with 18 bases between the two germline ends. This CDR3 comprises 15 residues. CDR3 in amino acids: CSVPKTRTHYNEQFF. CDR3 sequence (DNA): TGCAGCGTACCAAAGACTAGAACTCACTACAATGAGCAGTTCTTC.

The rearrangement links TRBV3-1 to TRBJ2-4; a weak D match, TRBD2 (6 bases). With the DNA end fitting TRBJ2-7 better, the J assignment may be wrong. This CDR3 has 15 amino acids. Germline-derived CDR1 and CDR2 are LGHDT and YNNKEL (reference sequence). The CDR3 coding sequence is TGTGCCAGCAGCCAAAGTAGTGGGGAGGCCTACGAGCAGTACTTC. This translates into CASSQSSGEAYEQYF.

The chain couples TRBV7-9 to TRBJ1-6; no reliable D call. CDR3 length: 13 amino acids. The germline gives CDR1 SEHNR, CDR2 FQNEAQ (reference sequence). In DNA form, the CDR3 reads TGTTTGGCGGGTCCGTCCTATAATTCACCCCTCCACTTT. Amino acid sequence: CLAGPSYNSPLHF.

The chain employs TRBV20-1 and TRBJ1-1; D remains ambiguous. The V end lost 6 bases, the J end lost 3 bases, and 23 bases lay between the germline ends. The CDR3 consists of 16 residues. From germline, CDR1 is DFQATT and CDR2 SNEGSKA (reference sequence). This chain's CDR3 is CSATPDREVSDTEAFF. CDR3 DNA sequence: TGCAGTGCCACCCCGGATAGGGAGGTCTCGGACACTGAAGCTTTCTTT.

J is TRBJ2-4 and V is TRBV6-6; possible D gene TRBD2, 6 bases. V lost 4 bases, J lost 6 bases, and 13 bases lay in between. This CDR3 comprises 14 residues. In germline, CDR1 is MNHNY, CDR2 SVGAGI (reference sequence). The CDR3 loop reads CASSLREAGNIQYF. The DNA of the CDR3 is TGTGCCAGCAGTTTAAGGGAGGCGGGAAACATTCAGTACTTC.

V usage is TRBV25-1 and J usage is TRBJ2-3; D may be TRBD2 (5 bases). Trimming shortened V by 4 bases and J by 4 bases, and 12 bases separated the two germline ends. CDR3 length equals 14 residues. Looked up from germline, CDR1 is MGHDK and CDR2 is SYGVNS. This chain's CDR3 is CASSAPSRPDTQYF. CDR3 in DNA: TGTGCCAGCAGTGCGCCTAGCCGCCCAGATACGCAGTATTTT.

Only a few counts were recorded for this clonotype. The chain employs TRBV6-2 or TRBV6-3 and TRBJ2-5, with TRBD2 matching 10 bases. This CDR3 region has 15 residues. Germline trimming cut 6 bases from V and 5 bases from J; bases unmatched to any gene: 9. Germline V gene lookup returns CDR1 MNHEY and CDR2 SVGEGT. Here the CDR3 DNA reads TGTGCCAGCAGGACTAGCGGGTTAGGAGGGGAGACCCAGTACTTC. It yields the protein CASRTSGLGGETQYF.